Each of the 6 T cell receptor beta chains below was sequenced from the same sample in a study of technical replicates of blood from a handful of donors. Assay used: immunoSEQ multiplex PCR; TCRdb lists only in-frame clones, some missing. Of around 85,000 clones listed, approximately 94% are singletons. The sequenced sample was T cells isolated from PBMCs. The receptors were sampled from a human donor in good health.

The chain combines TRBV30 with TRBJ1-2; no firm D call. This CDR3 comprises 12 residues. The germline CDR1 and CDR2 sequences are GTSNPN and SVGIG (reference sequence). Trimming shortened V by 7 bases and J by 1 base, and 10 bases separated the two germline ends. The DNA of the CDR3 is TGTGCCTTCGGCAGGCTTAACTATGGCTACACCTTC. Translation: CAFGRLNYGYTF.

In this sample, this clone turned up once. Written as DNA, the CDR3 is TGTGCCAGCAGCCCCAACGCAGGGGGCAACAATCAGCCCCAGCATTTT. Translation gives CASSPNAGGNNQPQHF. V is TRBV7-2 and J is TRBJ1-5; 8 nucleotides agree with TRBD1. V gave up 5 bases and J gave up 3 bases; unmatched junction bases: 9. The CDR3 is made up of 16 amino acids. Germline CDR1 is SGHTA and CDR2 is FQGNSA.

The chain couples TRBV10-3 to TRBJ2-1, with 11 bases aligning to TRBD2. CDR1 and CDR2 from the germline V gene are ENHRY and SYGVKD. This CDR3 has 16 residues. Losses at the gene ends were 3 bases for V and 7 bases for J; bases not matched to a gene: 8. This CDR3 reads CAISDPASGRTNEQFF. As DNA, the CDR3 is TGTGCCATCAGTGACCCCGCTAGCGGGAGGACGAATGAGCAGTTCTTC.

The rearrangement uses TRBV5-1 and TRBJ2-3; 10 bases line up with TRBD2. Germline CDR1 and CDR2: SGHRS and YFSETQ. The CDR3 has 14 amino acids. The trim removed 2 bases at V and 6 bases at J, leaving 3 bases unmatched. CDR3 DNA sequence: TGCGCCAGCAGCTTAGCGGGGGGGCCCGATACGCAGTATTTT. Protein sequence: CASSLAGGPDTQYF.

The rearrangement links TRBV7-2 to TRBJ1-2; tentatively, D is TRBD1 (6 bases). V was pared by 6 bases and J by 4 bases, with 27 bases between. Germline CDR1 and CDR2: SGHTA and FQGNSA. CDR3 length: 18 residues. The CDR3 loop is CASSSTAWDTLRSYGYTF. CDR3 nucleotide sequence: TGTGCCAGCAGTTCCACAGCCTGGGACACCTTACGCAGCTATGGCTACACCTTC.

The chain recombines TRBV28 with TRBJ1-2; D is unresolved. CDR1 is MDHEN, CDR2 SYDVKM, per germline. V shed 9 bases and J shed 7 bases, with 15 bases lying between them. This CDR3 has 12 residues. The CDR3 spells CASLIGGGGYTF. CDR3 in DNA: TGTGCCAGTCTGATCGGTGGAGGTGGCTACACCTTC.